The text below deals with one T cell receptor beta chain. V gave up 4 bases and J gave up 2 bases, with 5 bases separating them. CDR3 length: 13 residues. Per the germline V gene, CDR1 is MDHEN and CDR2 is SYDVKM. Some clones are missing from TCRdb's copy, which holds only in-frame ones; the method was immunoSEQ multiplex PCR. The data contain 250,000 to 300,000 clones, around four fifths of them seen just once; the ten biggest clones take up over 4.5%. The data were obtained in a study of blood T cell repertoires in COVID-19. The V call is TRBV28, the J call TRBJ2-2; D may be TRBD1 (5 bases). This clonotype originated in a man aged 60 to 69 who had recovered from COVID-19. What was sequenced was peripheral blood. CDR3 nucleotides: TGTGCCAGCAGTTGGGGCAACACCGGGGAGCTGTTTTTT. Translated, it gives CASSWGNTGELFF.